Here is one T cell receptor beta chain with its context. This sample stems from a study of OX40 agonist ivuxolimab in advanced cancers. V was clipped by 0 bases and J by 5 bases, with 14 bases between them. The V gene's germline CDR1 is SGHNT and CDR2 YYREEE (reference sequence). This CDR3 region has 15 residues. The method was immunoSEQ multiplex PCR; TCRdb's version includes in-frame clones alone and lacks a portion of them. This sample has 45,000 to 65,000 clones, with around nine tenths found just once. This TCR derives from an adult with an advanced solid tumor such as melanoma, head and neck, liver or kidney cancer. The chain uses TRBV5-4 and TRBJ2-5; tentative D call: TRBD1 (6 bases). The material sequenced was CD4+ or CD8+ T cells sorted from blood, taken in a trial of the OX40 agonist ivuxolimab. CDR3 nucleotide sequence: TGTGCCAGCAGCTTGGATTGGGGGCAGATGGAGACCCAGTACTTC. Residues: CASSLDWGQMETQYF.